The source of this T cell receptor beta chain is a study of CD8 T cells in Susac syndrome. The CDR3 has 12 amino acids. Germline V gene sequence: CDR1 DFQATT, CDR2 SNEGSKA (reference sequence). Trimming stripped 6 bases from V and 1 base from J, with 9 bases between. The CD8+ and CD4+ T cells were isolated magnetically using a negative isolation approach, whereas the TEMRA cells were enriched by FACS. An input of about 0.5 to 1 ug of RNA was subjected to reverse transcription using random hexamers. In TCRdb, the immunoSEQ multiplex PCR reads were re-called with MiXCR into one record per CDR3 protein. The table shows about 250,000 distinct CDR3 sequences, with around 93% occurring only once.

The rearrangement uses TRBV20-1 and TRBJ2-5, with TRBD2 as a possible D gene (5 bases). This receptor was identified in a human donor with multiple sclerosis. Sequencing was done on a sample of CD4+ T cells from PBMCs. CDR3 in amino acids: CSAHRGQETQYF. The CDR3, as DNA: TGCAGTGCCCACCGGGGCCAAGAGACCCAGTACTTC.